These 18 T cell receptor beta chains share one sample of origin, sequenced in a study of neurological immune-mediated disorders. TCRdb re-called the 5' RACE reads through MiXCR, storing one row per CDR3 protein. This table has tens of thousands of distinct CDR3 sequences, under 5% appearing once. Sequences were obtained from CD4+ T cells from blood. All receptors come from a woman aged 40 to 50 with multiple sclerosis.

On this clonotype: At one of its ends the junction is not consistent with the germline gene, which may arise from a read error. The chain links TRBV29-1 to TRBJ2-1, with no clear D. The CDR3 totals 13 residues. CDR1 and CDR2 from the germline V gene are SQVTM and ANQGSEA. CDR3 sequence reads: CSVDARSSYNEQF. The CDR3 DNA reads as TGCAGCGTTGATGCCAGGAGCTCCTACAATGAGCAGTTC.

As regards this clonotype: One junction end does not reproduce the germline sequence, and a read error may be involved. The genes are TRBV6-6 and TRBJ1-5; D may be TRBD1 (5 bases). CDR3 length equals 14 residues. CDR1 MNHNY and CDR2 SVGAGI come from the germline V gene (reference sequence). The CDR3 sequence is CASRGPNSNQLQHF. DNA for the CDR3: TGTGCCAGTAGGGGCCCGAATAGCAATCAGCTCCAGCATTTT.

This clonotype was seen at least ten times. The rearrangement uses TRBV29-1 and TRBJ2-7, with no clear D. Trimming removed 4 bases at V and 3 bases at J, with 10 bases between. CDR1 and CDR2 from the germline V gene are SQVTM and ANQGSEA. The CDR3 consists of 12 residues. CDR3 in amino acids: CSVGVTRYEQYF. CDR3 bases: TGCAGCGTTGGAGTCACCCGCTACGAGCAGTACTTC.

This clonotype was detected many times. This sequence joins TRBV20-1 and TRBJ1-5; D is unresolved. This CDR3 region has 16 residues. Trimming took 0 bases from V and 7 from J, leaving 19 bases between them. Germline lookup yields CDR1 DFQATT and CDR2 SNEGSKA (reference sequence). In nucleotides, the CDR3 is TGCAGTGCTAGAGATCCGGCCATCGCCGGCGGACAGCCCCAGCATTTT. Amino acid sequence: CSARDPAIAGGQPQHF.

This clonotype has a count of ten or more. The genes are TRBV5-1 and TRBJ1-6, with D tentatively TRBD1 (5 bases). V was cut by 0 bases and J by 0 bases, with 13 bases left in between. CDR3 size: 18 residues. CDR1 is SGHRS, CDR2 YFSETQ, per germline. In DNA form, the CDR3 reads TGCGCCAGCAGCTTGGAGCAGTCCGGGGGCTCCTATAATTCACCCCTCCACTTT. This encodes CASSLEQSGGSYNSPLHF.

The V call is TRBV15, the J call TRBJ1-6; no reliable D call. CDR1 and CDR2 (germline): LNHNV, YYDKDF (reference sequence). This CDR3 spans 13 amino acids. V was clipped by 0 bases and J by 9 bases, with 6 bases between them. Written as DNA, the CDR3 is TGTGCCACCAGCAGAGACCGGGGTTCACCCCTCCACTTT. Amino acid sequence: CATSRDRGSPLHF.

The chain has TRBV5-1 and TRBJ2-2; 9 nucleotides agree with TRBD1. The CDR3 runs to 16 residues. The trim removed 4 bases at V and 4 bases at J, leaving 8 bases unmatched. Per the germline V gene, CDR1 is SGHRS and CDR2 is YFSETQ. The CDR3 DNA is TGCGCCAGCAGCGTACAGGGGGCCGGGGCCACCGGGGAGCTGTTTTTT. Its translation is CASSVQGAGATGELFF.

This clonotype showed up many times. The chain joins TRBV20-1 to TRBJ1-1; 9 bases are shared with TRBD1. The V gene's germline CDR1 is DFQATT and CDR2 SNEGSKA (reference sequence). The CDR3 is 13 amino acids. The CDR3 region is CSAWDRANTEAFF. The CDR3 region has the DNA TGCAGCGCATGGGACAGGGCTAACACTGAAGCTTTCTTT.

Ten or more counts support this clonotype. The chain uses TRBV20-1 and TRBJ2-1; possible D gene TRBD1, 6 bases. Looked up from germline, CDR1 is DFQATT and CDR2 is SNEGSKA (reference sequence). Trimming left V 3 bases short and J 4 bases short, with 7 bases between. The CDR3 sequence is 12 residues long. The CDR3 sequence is CSASGTYNEQFF. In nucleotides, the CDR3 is TGCAGTGCTAGCGGGACATACAATGAGCAGTTCTTC.

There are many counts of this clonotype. The CDR3 sequence is CASSLPWGLQGISNQTQYF. The DNA for the CDR3 is TGTGCCAGCAGCTTGCCCTGGGGCCTACAGGGGATCAGCAATCAGACCCAGTACTTC. J is TRBJ2-5 and V is TRBV5-5, with 7 bases identical to TRBD1. The CDR3 runs to 19 residues. Germline CDR1 SGHKS, CDR2 YYEKEE (reference sequence). Losses at the gene ends were 1 base for V and 6 bases for J; bases not matched to a gene: 21.

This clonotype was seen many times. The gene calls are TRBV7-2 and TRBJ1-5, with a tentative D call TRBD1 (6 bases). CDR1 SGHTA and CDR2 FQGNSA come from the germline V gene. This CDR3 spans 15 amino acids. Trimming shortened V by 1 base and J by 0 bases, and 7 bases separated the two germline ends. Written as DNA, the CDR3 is TGTGCCAGCAGCTTAGTAGGGGGTAGCAATCAGCCCCAGCATTTT. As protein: CASSLVGGSNQPQHF. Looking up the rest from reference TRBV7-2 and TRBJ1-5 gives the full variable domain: GAGVSQSPSNKVTEKGKDVELRCDPISGHTALYWYRQSLGQGLEFLIYFQGNSAPDKSGLPSDRFSAERTGGSVSTLTIQRTQQEDSAVYLCASSLVGGSNQPQHFGDGTRLSIL.

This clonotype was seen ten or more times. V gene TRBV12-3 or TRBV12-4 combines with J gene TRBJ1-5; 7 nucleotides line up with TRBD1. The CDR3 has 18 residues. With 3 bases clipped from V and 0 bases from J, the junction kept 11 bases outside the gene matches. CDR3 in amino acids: CASSLKPTGYRSNQPQHF. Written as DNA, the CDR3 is TGTGCCAGCAGTTTGAAACCGACAGGGTACCGTAGCAATCAGCCCCAGCATTTT.

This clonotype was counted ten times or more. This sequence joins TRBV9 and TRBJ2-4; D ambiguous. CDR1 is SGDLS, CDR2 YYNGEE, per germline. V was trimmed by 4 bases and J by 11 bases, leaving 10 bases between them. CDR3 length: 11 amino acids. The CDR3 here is CASSYRTLQYF. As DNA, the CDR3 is TGTGCCAGCAGCTATAGGACCCTTCAGTACTTC.

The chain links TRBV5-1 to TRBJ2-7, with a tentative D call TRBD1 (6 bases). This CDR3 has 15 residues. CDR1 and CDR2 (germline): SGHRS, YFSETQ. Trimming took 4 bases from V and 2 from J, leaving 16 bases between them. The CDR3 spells CASSLRQVSTYEQYF. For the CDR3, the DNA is TGCGCCAGCAGCCTGCGACAGGTTTCCACCTACGAGCAGTACTTC.

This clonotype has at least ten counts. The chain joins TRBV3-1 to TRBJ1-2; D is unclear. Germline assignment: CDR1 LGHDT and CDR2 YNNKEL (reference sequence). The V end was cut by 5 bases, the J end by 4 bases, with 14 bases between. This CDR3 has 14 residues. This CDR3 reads CASSFSVSTYGYTF. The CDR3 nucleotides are TGTGCCAGCAGCTTCTCTGTGAGTACCTATGGCTACACCTTC.

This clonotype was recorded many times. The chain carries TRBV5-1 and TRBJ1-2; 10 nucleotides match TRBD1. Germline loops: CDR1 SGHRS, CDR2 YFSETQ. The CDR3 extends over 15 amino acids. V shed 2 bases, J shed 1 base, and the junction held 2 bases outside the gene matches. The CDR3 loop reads CASSFGTGDNYGYTF. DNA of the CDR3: TGCGCCAGCAGCTTCGGGACAGGGGATAACTATGGCTACACCTTC.

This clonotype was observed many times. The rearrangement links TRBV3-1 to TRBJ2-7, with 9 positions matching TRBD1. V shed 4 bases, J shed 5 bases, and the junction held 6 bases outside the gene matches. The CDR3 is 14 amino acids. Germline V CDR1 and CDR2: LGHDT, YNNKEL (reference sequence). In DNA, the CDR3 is TGTGCCAGCAGCCCGGGACAGGGACCCGACGAGCAGTACTTC. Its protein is CASSPGQGPDEQYF.

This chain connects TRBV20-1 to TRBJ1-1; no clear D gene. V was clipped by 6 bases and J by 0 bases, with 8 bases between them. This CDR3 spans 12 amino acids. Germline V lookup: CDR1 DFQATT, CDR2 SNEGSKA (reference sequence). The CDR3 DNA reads TGCAGTGCGAAACACATGAACACTGAAGCTTTCTTT. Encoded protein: CSAKHMNTEAFF.